This T cell receptor (beta chain) was obtained from a study of blood T cells in healthy people across ages. Study results and limitations: Unsorted PBMCs blocked a conclusive comparison of naive and antigen-experienced cells.

A note on this clonotype: Its antigen is unknown.

Alongside a J-beta primer mix, a sample-barcoded 5' primer served in a second PCR lasting about 6 to 11 cycles. One entry per CDR3 protein, called by TCRdb with MiXCR from the 5' RACE reads. The repertoire consists of hundreds of thousands of distinct CDR3 sequences, with 20% to 25% occurring once and the leading ten covering roughly 22%. The germline V gene encodes CDR1 ENHRY and CDR2 SYGVKD. Trimming cost V 6 bases and J 5 bases, with 19 bases left between them. This CDR3 comprises 15 residues. Sequenced input: blood. This sequence was found in a man in his 70s in good health. This rearrangement joins TRBV10-3 to TRBJ2-5; D is possibly TRBD1 or TRBD2 (6 bases each). The CDR3 reads CAIRTDVPGAETQYF. The CDR3 bases are TGTGCCATCAGGACTGACGTTCCGGGGGCCGAGACCCAGTACTTC.